This T cell receptor beta chain derives from a study of blood T cell repertoires in COVID-19. Looking at the study overall: Donors in the United States, Italy and Spain gave samples during acute or convalescent COVID-19.

CDR1 is GTSNPN, CDR2 SVGIG, per germline (reference sequence). The CDR3 is 13 amino acids. V was clipped by 5 bases and J by 10 bases, with 15 bases between them. Per the original methods: Estimation of nucleated cell counts was performed using reference gene primer amplification. The repertoire was sequenced with immunoSEQ multiplex PCR; TCRdb's copy has only in-frame clones and lacks some. V, J and clone size derive from that table, while D and trimming were established from the DNA sequence. The sample has 95,000 to 150,000 clones, around nine tenths seen once. The sample comprised peripheral blood. This TCR came from a man aged 50 to 60 with acute or convalescent COVID-19. The chain links TRBV30 to TRBJ1-6; D unclear. The CDR3 reads CAWSERVESPLHF. The CDR3 DNA follows: TGTGCCTGGTCGGAACGGGTTGAATCACCCCTCCACTTT.